This T cell receptor beta chain appears in the sequencing data of a study of shared clonotypes between healthy human individuals. Study background: Researchers assigned three CD4 naive, three CD4 memory, two CD8 naive and one CD8 memory plate to each donor. The study, taken as a whole, reports: Investigators expected sequencing depth to affect clonotype sharing among donors. Only blood samples were collected, and tissue repertoires likely differ.

V was pared by 1 base and J by 0 bases, with 10 bases between. The germline gives CDR1 SGHDN, CDR2 FVKESK. The CDR3 is made up of 15 amino acids. The method was immunoSEQ multiplex PCR; TCRdb's version includes in-frame clones alone and lacks a portion of them. The table records roughly 650,000 clones, approximately 97% of them present only once. Notes on this clone: Antigen: not known.

None of the donors, who were healthy HIV-negative adults, had recently had acute infections or vaccinations. The TCR was taken from a woman in her thirties in good health. The V gene is TRBV14, the J gene TRBJ2-7; D uncertain. Sequenced input: naive CD4+ T cells sorted from blood. The subset denotes: CD45RA+ positively selected. The CDR3 DNA reads TGTGCCAGCAGCCAAGGCTTCGGTCCCTCCTACGAGCAGTACTTC. Residues: CASSQGFGPSYEQYF.